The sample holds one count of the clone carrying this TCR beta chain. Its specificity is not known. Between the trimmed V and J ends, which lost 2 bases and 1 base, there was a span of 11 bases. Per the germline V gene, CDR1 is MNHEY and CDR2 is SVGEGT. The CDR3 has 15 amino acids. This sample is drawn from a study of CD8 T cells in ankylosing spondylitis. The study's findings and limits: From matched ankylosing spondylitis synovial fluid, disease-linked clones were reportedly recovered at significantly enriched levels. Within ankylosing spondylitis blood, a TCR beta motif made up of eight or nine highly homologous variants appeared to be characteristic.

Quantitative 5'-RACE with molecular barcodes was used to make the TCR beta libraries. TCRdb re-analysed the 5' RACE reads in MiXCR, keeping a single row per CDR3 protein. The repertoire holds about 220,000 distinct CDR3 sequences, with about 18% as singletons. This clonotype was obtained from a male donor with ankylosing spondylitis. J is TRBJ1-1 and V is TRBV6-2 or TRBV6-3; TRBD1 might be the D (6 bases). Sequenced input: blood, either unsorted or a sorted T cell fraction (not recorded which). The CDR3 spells CASSYGTGSNTEAFF. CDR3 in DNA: TGTGCCAGCAGTTACGGAACAGGGTCGAACACTGAAGCTTTCTTT.